This passage covers 21 T cell receptor beta chains from one sample sequenced in a study of neurological immune-mediated disorders (dated by TCRdb to 2018 to 2020). Libraries came from 5' RACE. Sequencer: Illumina HiSeq 2500. TCRdb redid the processing of the public reads, applying fastp at Q25 and MiXCR, and retained in-frame beta chains. Identical CDR3 proteins give one entry, which carries the most common genes and DNA. In this sample the table shows about 16,000 distinct CDR3 sequences, less than 25% of which occur a single time. The ten top clones hold more than 20% of the sample. The specimen was PBMCs. The receptors here all came from a man in his forties or fifties in good health.

In its sample, this clonotype was seen a few times. CDR3 bases: TGTGCCAGCAGTCGGGATGCCGGGAGGCCATCACGTTCCTCCTACAATGAGCAGTTCTTC. Protein product: CASSRDAGRPSRSSYNEQFF. The V and J genes are TRBV7-9 and TRBJ2-1; 7 nucleotides align to TRBD2. Trimming removed 6 bases from V and 0 bases from J; junction bases left unmatched: 20. CDR1 is SEHNR and CDR2 is FQNEAQ in the germline V gene (reference sequence). The CDR3 extends over 20 amino acids.

There are many counts of this clonotype. V gene TRBV7-2 combines with J gene TRBJ2-1; 10 bases are shared with TRBD2. V was clipped by 2 bases and J by 4 bases; unmatched bases: 5. Germline V gene data show CDR1 as SGHTA and CDR2 as FQGNSA. The CDR3 consists of 16 residues. The CDR3 DNA reads as TGTGCCAGCAGCTTAACGGGACTAGCGACTTACAATGAGCAGTTCTTC. Residues: CASSLTGLATYNEQFF.

This clonotype is labeled as medium-sized. The rearrangement uses TRBV5-1 and TRBJ2-1; tentatively, D is TRBD1 (6 bases). Germline-derived CDR1 and CDR2 are SGHRS and YFSETQ. Trimming removed 1 base from V and 7 bases from J, with 9 bases in between. The CDR3 runs to 13 residues. The DNA for the CDR3 is TGCGCCAGCAGCTTGAGCGGACAGAATGAGCAGTTCTTC. As protein: CASSLSGQNEQFF.

This clonotype was detected ten times or more. The chain employs TRBV29-1 and TRBJ1-1; D is ambiguous. CDR3 length: 13 residues. CDR1 and CDR2 (germline): SQVTM, ANQGSEA. V was cut by 4 bases and J by 2 bases, with 11 bases left in between. CDR3 amino acids: CSVVLKLNTEAFF. Here the CDR3 DNA reads TGCAGCGTTGTGCTAAAACTCAACACTGAAGCTTTCTTT.

In this sample, this clonotype turned up many times. This chain connects TRBV20-1 to TRBJ2-7, with D perhaps TRBD1 (5 bases). The V end lost 1 base, the J end lost 5 bases, and 15 bases lay between the germline ends. From germline, CDR1 is DFQATT and CDR2 SNEGSKA (reference sequence). The CDR3 runs to 14 residues. CDR3 sequence (DNA): TGCAGTGCTAGAGGGGGCAGGGCCCCGAACGAGCAGTACTTC. As protein: CSARGGRAPNEQYF.

The sample holds a few counts of this clonotype. The genes are TRBV27 and TRBJ2-1, with 11 bases lining up with TRBD2. The CDR3 length is 15 residues. J lost 8 bases, V lost 10 bases, and 13 bases had no gene match. Germline values: CDR1 MNHEY, CDR2 SMNVEV (reference sequence). CDR3 region: CATRGKVAGGDEQFF. For the CDR3, the DNA is TGTGCCACCCGGGGCAAAGTAGCGGGAGGGGATGAGCAGTTCTTC.

This clonotype was counted at least ten times. The CDR3 bases are TGCAGTGCGTGGACTAGCGGGAGCACAGATACGCAGTATTTT. Protein: CSAWTSGSTDTQYF. The genes are TRBV20-1 and TRBJ2-3; 11 nucleotides agree with TRBD2. This CDR3 has 14 residues. Germline trimming cut 6 bases from V and 0 bases from J; bases unmatched to any gene: 2. Germline V lookup: CDR1 DFQATT, CDR2 SNEGSKA (reference sequence).

This chain uses TRBV2 with TRBJ2-7, with D tentatively TRBD1 or TRBD2 (5 bases each). V was cut by 6 bases and J by 7 bases, with 19 bases left in between. CDR3 length: 14 residues. Germline values: CDR1 SNHLY, CDR2 FYNNEI. The CDR3 nucleotides read TGTGCCAGCAGGGTGGGACCGGCGTCGGGGGAGCAGTACTTC. Residues: CASRVGPASGEQYF.

This clonotype was seen repeatedly, ten times or more. This rearrangement joins TRBV18 to TRBJ2-3; 8 nucleotides line up with TRBD2. This CDR3 spans 15 amino acids. J was trimmed by 5 bases and V by 3 bases; bases with no gene match: 7. Germline V gives CDR1 KGHSH, CDR2 LQKENI. CDR3 bases: TGTGCCAGCTCACCTCAGCGGGAGACCGGAGATACGCAGTATTTT. Residues: CASSPQRETGDTQYF.

This clonotype was seen at least ten times. The chain carries TRBV20-1 and TRBJ2-7; 7 nucleotides align to TRBD2. J gave up 5 bases and V 1 base, and 5 bases lay outside the gene matches. The CDR3 is 13 amino acids. Germline V gene sequence: CDR1 DFQATT, CDR2 SNEGSKA (reference sequence). The DNA for the CDR3 is TGCAGTGCTAGAGCGCCTAGCGGAAACGAGCAGTACTTC. Protein product: CSARAPSGNEQYF.

The chain's CDR3 is CSVARTVCADTQYF. CDR3 in DNA: TGCAGCGTTGCCCGGACAGTGTGCGCGGATACGCAGTATTTT. The chain links TRBV29-1 to TRBJ2-3, with TRBD1 as a possible D gene (6 bases). Trimming shortened V by 4 bases and J by 6 bases, and 17 bases separated the two germline ends. Germline CDR1 SQVTM, CDR2 ANQGSEA. This CDR3 region has 14 residues.

In its sample, this clonotype was seen many times. This chain connects TRBV20-1 to TRBJ2-1; 10 positions agree with TRBD2. This CDR3 spans 15 amino acids. CDR1 is DFQATT and CDR2 is SNEGSKA in the germline V gene (reference sequence). J gave up 7 bases and V 3 bases, and 9 bases lay outside the gene matches. The CDR3 coding sequence is TGCAGTGCTAGTTCGCCCCTAGCGGGAGTTAATGAGCAGTTCTTC. Protein sequence: CSASSPLAGVNEQFF.

This clonotype was found many times. The chain uses TRBV20-1 and TRBJ2-5, with a tentative D call TRBD2 (5 bases). The CDR3 consists of 13 residues. Germline assignment: CDR1 DFQATT and CDR2 SNEGSKA (reference sequence). Deletions cut 4 bases from V and 6 bases from J, with 15 bases between. CDR3 DNA: TGCAGTGCTATAACCGGGAATGAGCAGACCCAGTACTTC. This codes for CSAITGNEQTQYF.

V is TRBV20-1 and J is TRBJ1-1; D remains unclear. The germline V gene has CDR1 DFQATT and CDR2 SNEGSKA (reference sequence). The V and J ends lost 3 bases and 6 bases respectively, with 14 bases between them. The CDR3 is 13 residues long. The DNA for the CDR3 is TGCAGTGCTAGGACCCCGGGCCGCCCTGAAGCTTTCTTT. Translated, it gives CSARTPGRPEAFF.

This clonotype was observed many times. V gene TRBV20-1 combines with J gene TRBJ2-6; 7 positions agree with TRBD2. CDR3 size: 16 residues. J lost 2 bases, V lost 5 bases, and 9 bases had no gene match. From germline, CDR1 is DFQATT and CDR2 SNEGSKA (reference sequence). Written as DNA, the CDR3 is TGCAGTGCTGAGCCACTCGCGGGGGCTGGGGCCAACGTCCTGACTTTC. This translates into CSAEPLAGAGANVLTF.

This clonotype appeared many times. The rearrangement uses TRBV28 and TRBJ2-7; no clear D gene. Trimming stripped 6 bases from V and 5 bases from J, with 14 bases between. Germline V lookup: CDR1 MDHEN, CDR2 SYDVKM. There are 13 residues in the CDR3. The CDR3 DNA reads as TGTGCCAGCAGCCTCGCATCCTCGCACGAGCAGTACTTC. This encodes CASSLASSHEQYF.

This clonotype is medium-sized within its sample. The chain carries TRBV29-1 and TRBJ2-1; D may be TRBD2 (5 bases). The CDR3 loop spans 13 amino acids. V was shortened by 3 bases and J by 8 bases, with 14 bases between the two germline ends. Germline assignment: CDR1 SQVTM and CDR2 ANQGSEA. The CDR3 sequence is CSVDVGVLDEQFF. In DNA, the CDR3 is TGCAGCGTTGACGTGGGAGTCTTGGATGAGCAGTTCTTC.

Within the sample, this clonotype is medium-sized. J is TRBJ1-5 and V is TRBV10-3, with D possibly being TRBD1 (5 bases). V shed 11 bases and J shed 5 bases, with 19 bases lying between them. CDR1 ENHRY and CDR2 SYGVKD come from the germline V gene. The CDR3 loop spans 14 amino acids. The CDR3 loop is CASSGSPKDQPQHF. The CDR3 nucleotides are TGTGCCTCGTCAGGGTCTCCGAAGGATCAGCCCCAGCATTTT.

This clonotype is labeled medium-sized. The chain joins TRBV7-9 to TRBJ1-2, with D unclear. CDR3 length: 14 residues. The germline V gene has CDR1 SEHNR and CDR2 FQNEAQ (reference sequence). The V and J ends lost 5 bases and 0 bases respectively, with 10 bases between them. Written as DNA, the CDR3 is TGTGCCAGCAGCCGTCTCGGAGCTAACTATGGCTACACCTTC. It translates to CASSRLGANYGYTF.

This clonotype was counted many times. V and J are TRBV11-2 and TRBJ2-7; tentatively, D is TRBD1 (6 bases). The CDR3 spans 13 residues. Per germline, CDR1 SGHAT and CDR2 FQNNGV. V was cut by 5 bases and J by 1 base, with 9 bases left in between. This chain's CDR3 is CASSNTGSYEQYF. The CDR3 nucleotides are TGTGCCAGCAGCAATACAGGGTCCTACGAGCAGTACTTC.

This clonotype was observed at least ten times. This sequence may be a read error, since a much larger clone differs from it by one base. The genes are TRBV5-1 and TRBJ2-2; D not resolved. Germline values: CDR1 SGHRS, CDR2 YFSETQ. Trimming took 0 bases from V and 4 from J, leaving 10 bases between them. This CDR3 is built from 15 residues. Written as DNA, the CDR3 is TGCGCCAGCAGCTTGGTGGGATCATCCACCGGGGAGCTGTTTTTT. Protein sequence: CASSLVGSSTGELFF.